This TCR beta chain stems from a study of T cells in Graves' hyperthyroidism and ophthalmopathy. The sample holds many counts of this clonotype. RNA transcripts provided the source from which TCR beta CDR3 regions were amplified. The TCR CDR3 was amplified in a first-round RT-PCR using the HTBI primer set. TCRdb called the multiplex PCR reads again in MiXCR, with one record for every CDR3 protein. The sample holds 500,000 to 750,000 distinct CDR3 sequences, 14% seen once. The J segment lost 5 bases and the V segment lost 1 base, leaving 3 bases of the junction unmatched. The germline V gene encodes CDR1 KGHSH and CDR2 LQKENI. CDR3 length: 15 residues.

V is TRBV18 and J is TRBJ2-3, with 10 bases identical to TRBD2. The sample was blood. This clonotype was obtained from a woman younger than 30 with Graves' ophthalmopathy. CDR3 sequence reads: CASSPLAGGGDTQYF. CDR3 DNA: TGTGCCAGCTCACCACTAGCGGGAGGAGGAGATACGCAGTATTTT.